This T cell receptor (beta chain) was found in a study of T cell repertoires in cytomegalovirus infection (dated 2019 in TCRdb). As for the study more broadly: Alongside well-studied HLA-B-restricted epitopes, the peptide stimulations were aimed at recently identified HLA-C-restricted CMV epitopes, whose presentation resists viral immunomodulation. The HLA type of each donor mattered for the analysis, because public TCR beta signatures pointed to carriage of CMV infection along with the matching HLA type. Study-wide findings and limitations: Cumulative frequency of public TCR beta family members discriminated carriers of CMV infection plus the relevant HLA type in this cohort and an independent roughly 350-donor cohort. The ex vivo response was dominated by HLA-C-restricted CMV-specific TCR beta clonotypes, which also provided the single most frequent clonotype in two of eight donors.

This clonotype turned up a few times. Its antigen is not yet known. No base qualities exist here, and no much larger clone lies one base off it. Reads for this sample came from an Illumina HiSeq 1500. TCRdb handled the public reads itself, with Q25 trimming in fastp and clone calling in MiXCR, and kept productive beta chains. Every distinct CDR3 protein forms one entry, paired with its most common genes and DNA. The sample table lists about 770,000 distinct CDR3 sequences, almost 30% of them with a count of one. The leading ten clones occupy about 12% of the sample. Reading the label with the study, this specimen's treatment or condition is: in vitro stimulation with specific CMV peptide epitopes to enrich CMV-specific T cells. CDR1 and CDR2 were assigned from the germline V gene as ENHRY and SYGVKD. The CDR3 contains 14 residues, cysteine and phenylalanine counted. Kept here is only the CDR3 DNA, which spans 42 bases and is read in frame from base 1. The junction carries 10 bases between V and J, which are trimmed by 2 bases and 3 bases respectively.

The sequence was collected from a human donor in good health (CMV status not recorded). Some clones in this sample may be carry-over from other donors' samples. Specimen: cultured CD8+ T cells from PBMCs, collected from culture after CMV antigen stimulation. The rearrangement joined TRBV10-3 to TRBJ1-1; the D gene is possibly TRBD1, with 5 bases matching. CDR3 loop: CAISEGGLDTEAFF. The base sequence is TGTGCCATCAGTGAGGGGGGGTTGGACACTGAAGCTTTCTTT.